These 30 T cell receptor beta chains originate from one sample sequenced in a study of cytomegalovirus exposure and HLA in healthy donors. PCR employed 60 Vbeta and 13 Jbeta primers. Here immunoSEQ multiplex PCR was the method, and the copy in TCRdb shows in-frame clones only, minus some. Of 100,000 to 150,000 clones listed, roughly 78% are singletons. Input material: PBMCs. Receptor source: a man aged 25 to 40 in good health and CMV-seropositive.

This clone was seen more than once but under ten times. The rearrangement uses TRBV28 and TRBJ2-5; TRBD1 matches at 10 bases. Germline CDR1 reads MDHEN; CDR2 reads SYDVKM. Trimming removed 5 bases from V and 5 bases from J; junction bases left unmatched: 5. This CDR3 has 14 residues. In nucleotides, the CDR3 is TGTGCCAGCAGTCCGACAGGGGGCGGCGAGACCCAGTACTTC. This encodes CASSPTGGGETQYF.

The genes are TRBV11-2 and TRBJ1-1; D uncertain. The V and J ends lost 5 bases and 10 bases respectively, with 20 bases between them. The germline V gene has CDR1 SGHAT and CDR2 FQNNGV. The CDR3 covers 14 residues. CDR3 in amino acids: CASSPSEHPRGAFF. The CDR3 nucleotides read TGTGCCAGCAGCCCTTCCGAGCACCCCCGGGGAGCTTTCTTT.

The chain is built from TRBV4-1 and TRBJ1-4; no reliable D call. The germline V gene encodes CDR1 MGHRA and CDR2 YSYEKL. V lost 3 bases to trimming and J lost 1 base, with 12 bases between them. The CDR3 is 16 residues long. The CDR3 DNA is TGCGCCAGCAGCCACAAGACGGGGTTAACTAATGAAAAACTGTTTTTT. This codes for CASSHKTGLTNEKLFF.

The CDR3 region is CAWSVVGAQETQYF. CDR3 sequence (DNA): TGTGCCTGGAGTGTCGTGGGGGCCCAAGAGACCCAGTACTTC. The chain couples TRBV30 to TRBJ2-5, with D possibly TRBD1 on 6 matching bases. Germline V gene data show CDR1 as GTSNPN and CDR2 as SVGIG (reference sequence). This CDR3 region has 14 residues. Trimming pared 0 bases from V and 1 base from J, leaving 9 bases between.

For this clone: Distinct nucleotide sequences in the sample also encode this CDR3. The rearrangement links TRBV27 to TRBJ1-5, with D perhaps matching TRBD1 (5 bases). Germline V gene lookup returns CDR1 MNHEY and CDR2 SMNVEV (reference sequence). This CDR3 has 13 amino acids. Trimming took off 3 bases at V and 2 bases at J, with 5 bases between the two ends. The CDR3, as DNA: TGTGCCAGCAGTTTCAGGGGCAATCAGCCCCAGCATTTT. Protein sequence: CASSFRGNQPQHF.

The chain is built from TRBV9 and TRBJ2-6; 7 bases line up with TRBD1. Trimming cost V 2 bases and J 1 base; bases outside gene matches: 6. CDR3 length equals 17 residues. Germline V gene sequence: CDR1 SGDLS, CDR2 YYNGEE. Here the CDR3 DNA reads TGTGCCAGCAGCGTCCGGGACAGTGTATCTGGGGCCAACGTCCTGACTTTC. Its translation: CASSVRDSVSGANVLTF.

V is TRBV6-1 and J is TRBJ2-2; 7 bases fit TRBD1. The junction had 1 base not matched to a gene; V was cut back by 1 base and J by 2 bases. Germline V gives CDR1 MNHNS, CDR2 SASEGT. The CDR3 spans 15 residues. The DNA of the CDR3 is TGTGCCAGCAGTGAAGGGACAGGTAACACCGGGGAGCTGTTTTTT. It encodes CASSEGTGNTGELFF.

The chain uses TRBV6-6 and TRBJ1-5; 7 bases match TRBD1. This CDR3 is 16 amino acids long. Trimming cost V 2 bases and J 5 bases; bases outside gene matches: 9. Germline loops: CDR1 MNHNY, CDR2 SVGAGI (reference sequence). CDR3 protein: CASSYLRGLVDQPQHF. The CDR3 DNA follows: TGTGCCAGCAGTTACCTGAGGGGGCTAGTGGATCAGCCCCAGCATTTT.

The chain links TRBV6-1 to TRBJ1-2, with 10 nucleotides matching TRBD1. Germline CDR1 reads MNHNS; CDR2 reads SASEGT. V was clipped by 6 bases and J by 6 bases; unmatched bases: 4. CDR3 size: 13 residues. The CDR3 protein is CASRGTGVDGYTF. The DNA of the CDR3 is TGTGCCAGCAGGGGGACAGGGGTTGATGGCTACACCTTC.

The rearrangement links TRBV29-1 to TRBJ1-5, with TRBD1 as a possible D gene (6 bases). V dropped 7 bases and J dropped 5 bases, with 12 bases sitting between them. CDR1 and CDR2 (germline): SQVTM, ANQGSEA. The CDR3 contains 12 residues. CDR3 DNA sequence: TGCAGCGCTGGGGACATCTATCAGCCCCAGCATTTT. Its translation is CSAGDIYQPQHF.

This CDR3 reads CASKWTGGDTEAFF. CDR3 nucleotides: TGTGCCAGCAAATGGACAGGGGGGGACACTGAAGCTTTCTTT. This sequence joins TRBV13 and TRBJ1-1, with TRBD1 identical over 10 bases. The CDR3 has 14 amino acids. V gave up 7 bases and J gave up 3 bases; unmatched junction bases: 5. Germline assignment: CDR1 PRHDT and CDR2 FYEKMQ (reference sequence).

This chain joins TRBV4-2 and TRBJ2-5, with D perhaps TRBD2 (5 bases). The CDR3 is 14 amino acids. Looked up from germline, CDR1 is LGHNA and CDR2 is YNFKEQ. Deletions cut 1 base from V and 4 bases from J, with 10 bases between. Written as DNA, the CDR3 is TGTGCCAGCAGCCAAGGTCAAAGCGGAGAGACCCAGTACTTC. It specifies CASSQGQSGETQYF.

This clone turned up a few times. V usage is TRBV5-6 and J usage is TRBJ2-3; 7 bases align to TRBD2. CDR3 length: 13 residues. Losses at the gene ends were 4 bases for V and 4 bases for J; bases not matched to a gene: 3. Germline lookup yields CDR1 SGHDT and CDR2 YYEEEE. CDR3 coding DNA: TGTGCCAGCAGCCGACTAGCAGCAGATACGCAGTATTTT. Translation gives CASSRLAADTQYF.

The table lists this clone with a count of one. An end of the junction differs from the germline gene, which may be a read error. The chain employs TRBV9 and TRBJ2-6; tentative D call: TRBD1 (5 bases). The CDR3 is 18 residues long. Looked up from germline, CDR1 is SGDLS and CDR2 is YYNGEE. CDR3: CASSVRGNGVSGANGLTF. The CDR3, as DNA: TGTGCCAGCAGCGTTAGAGGAAACGGCGTCTCTGGGGCCAACGGCCTGACTTTC.

J is TRBJ2-3 and V is TRBV30; perhaps TRBD2 as D (6 bases). Germline CDR1 reads GTSNPN; CDR2 reads SVGIG (reference sequence). This CDR3 is built from 12 residues. V lost 2 bases, J lost 3 bases, and 6 bases lay in between. The chain's CDR3 is CAWSRGTDTQYF. CDR3 nucleotides: TGTGCCTGGAGTCGGGGGACAGATACGCAGTATTTT. Filled out from reference TRBV30 and TRBJ2-3, the complete variable domain reads SQTIHQWPATLVQPVGSPLSLECTVEGTSNPNLYWYRQAAGRGLQLLFYSVGIGQISSEVPQNLSASRPQDRQFILSSKKLLLSDSGFYLCAWSRGTDTQYFGPGTRLTVL.

This clone was counted once. V usage is TRBV6-6 and J usage is TRBJ1-2; 7 bases map to TRBD1. From germline, CDR1 is MNHNY and CDR2 SVGAGI (reference sequence). The CDR3 has 15 amino acids. J gave up 0 bases and V 2 bases, and 3 bases lay outside the gene matches. CDR3 protein: CASSYEGQSNYGYTF. For the CDR3, the DNA is TGTGCCAGCAGTTACGAGGGACAGTCTAACTATGGCTACACCTTC.

This chain links TRBV4-1 with TRBJ1-5; 9 bases map to TRBD1. Per germline, CDR1 MGHRA and CDR2 YSYEKL. The CDR3 contains 22 residues. J gave up 1 base and V 0 bases, and 19 bases lay outside the gene matches. The CDR3 nucleotides read TGCGCCAGCAGCCAAGAAATAAACCCCCTAGGACAGGGGTGGATGAGCAATCAGCCCCAGCATTTT. It encodes CASSQEINPLGQGWMSNQPQHF.

The chain couples TRBV4-1 to TRBJ1-1; 7 nucleotides match TRBD1. Germline CDR1 is MGHRA and CDR2 is YSYEKL. V shed 3 bases and J 1 base; nucleotides not matched to a gene: 5. The CDR3 loop spans 15 amino acids. The CDR3 sequence is CASSQPPGGNTEAFF. The CDR3 DNA is TGCGCCAGCAGCCAGCCGCCAGGGGGGAACACTGAAGCTTTCTTT.

The V call is TRBV6-1, the J call TRBJ2-7, with a tentative D call TRBD1 (6 bases). V shed 2 bases and J shed 4 bases, with 9 bases lying between them. Germline-derived CDR1 and CDR2 are MNHNS and SASEGT. CDR3 size: 13 residues. In nucleotides, the CDR3 is TGTGCCAGCAGTGAAACAACAGGGTACGAGCAGTACTTC. It is translated as CASSETTGYEQYF.

The chain employs TRBV6-1 and TRBJ1-2, with 10 nucleotides matching TRBD1. Germline CDR1 reads MNHNS; CDR2 reads SASEGT. This CDR3 has 15 residues. V lost 6 bases, J lost 6 bases, and 10 bases stayed unmatched. Here the CDR3 reads CASSASVTGGDGYTF. The CDR3 DNA sequence: TGTGCCAGCAGCGCCTCTGTGACAGGGGGCGATGGCTACACCTTC.

J is TRBJ1-2 and V is TRBV5-1; 9 bases are shared with TRBD1. CDR1 is SGHRS and CDR2 is YFSETQ in the germline V gene. V trimming: 5 bases; J trimming: 2 bases; junction bases outside the gene matches: 4. The CDR3 has 14 residues. This chain's CDR3 is CASSQQGANYGYTF. The CDR3, as DNA: TGCGCCAGCAGTCAACAGGGGGCGAACTATGGCTACACCTTC.

CDR3 loop: CAIRLDRGQVKAFF. DNA for the CDR3: TGTGCCATCAGGCTGGACAGGGGGCAAGTAAAAGCTTTCTTT. The J gene is TRBJ1-1, the V gene TRBV10-3; 11 bases line up with TRBD1. Germline V gene data show CDR1 as ENHRY and CDR2 as SYGVKD. The V gene end was trimmed by 6 bases and the J gene end by 9 bases; junction bases not matched to a gene: 9. The CDR3 consists of 14 residues.

CDR3 protein: CASSGQVNTEAFF. CDR3 DNA sequence: TGTGCCAGCAGTGGTCAGGTCAACACTGAAGCTTTCTTT. The chain combines TRBV9 with TRBJ1-1; D remains ambiguous. The CDR3 contains 13 residues. Germline assignment: CDR1 SGDLS and CDR2 YYNGEE. Trimming stripped 5 bases from V and 2 bases from J, with 10 bases between.

V and J are TRBV4-1 and TRBJ2-7; possibly TRBD2 for D (6 bases). The germline CDR1 and CDR2 sequences are MGHRA and YSYEKL. This CDR3 spans 17 amino acids. Deletions cut 3 bases from V and 0 bases from J, with 18 bases between. In nucleotides, the CDR3 is TGCGCCAGCAGCCATGCAACCGGGACTGGGAGCTCCTACGAGCAGTACTTC. This gives the protein CASSHATGTGSSYEQYF.

J is TRBJ2-1 and V is TRBV7-2; TRBD1 matches at 7 bases. Germline CDR1 is SGHTA and CDR2 is FQGNSA. The CDR3 length is 15 residues. The V gene end was trimmed by 1 base and the J gene end by 3 bases; junction bases not matched to a gene: 3. DNA of the CDR3: TGTGCCAGCAGCTTAGAGTGGACAGGCTACAATGAGCAGTTCTTC. Its translation: CASSLEWTGYNEQFF.

This clone was found a few times. The chain uses TRBV7-6 and TRBJ2-3; perhaps TRBD2 as D (5 bases). This CDR3 comprises 15 residues. Trimming shortened V by 5 bases and J by 4 bases, and 16 bases separated the two germline ends. Germline CDR1 and CDR2: SGHVS and FNYEAQ. The CDR3 loop is CASSLPRGWADTQYF. CDR3 in DNA: TGTGCCAGCAGCCTTCCGAGAGGGTGGGCAGATACGCAGTATTTT.

This clone was recorded once. The J gene is TRBJ2-1, the V gene TRBV6-6; 10 bases are a match to TRBD1. V lost 2 bases to trimming and J lost 8 bases; unmatched junction nucleotides: 9. This CDR3 spans 16 amino acids. Per the germline V gene, CDR1 is MNHNY and CDR2 is SVGAGI (reference sequence). This CDR3 is CASSYSGTGAIDEQFF. DNA of the CDR3: TGTGCCAGCAGTTACAGTGGGACAGGGGCGATCGATGAGCAGTTCTTC.

This clone was found a few times. This sequence joins TRBV6-1 and TRBJ1-5, with 7 bases that match TRBD1. This CDR3 has 15 residues. The germline V gene encodes CDR1 MNHNS and CDR2 SASEGT. The ends lost 4 bases at V and 11 bases at J; junction bases unmatched: 14. The CDR3 DNA reads as TGTGCCAGCAGTGGACAGGGTTTTGTAAGTGGCGCCCAGCATTTT. Translating gives CASSGQGFVSGAQHF.

This clone appeared a few times. CDR3 amino acids: CASSPFGEETQYF. CDR3 DNA: TGTGCCAGCAGCCCCTTCGGGGAGGAGACCCAGTACTTC. The chain joins TRBV14 to TRBJ2-5; perhaps TRBD2 as D (5 bases). Germline values: CDR1 SGHDN, CDR2 FVKESK. V was shortened by 4 bases and J by 5 bases, with 11 bases between the two germline ends. This CDR3 comprises 13 residues.

The rearrangement links TRBV10-1 to TRBJ1-2, with 8 bases aligning to TRBD1. V was pared by 0 bases and J by 4 bases, with 7 bases of the junction left unmatched. The CDR3 is 16 amino acids. Germline CDR1 is WNHNN and CDR2 is SYGVQD (reference sequence). The CDR3 sequence: CASSESGTGDIYGYTF. CDR3 nucleotide sequence: TGCGCCAGCAGTGAGTCGGGGACAGGCGACATCTATGGCTACACCTTC.